This T cell receptor (beta chain) originates from a study of blood T cells in healthy people across ages. Next came a second PCR, run for about 6 to 12 cycles, which used a sample-barcoded 5' primer along with a J-beta primer mix. Each cDNA molecule received a tag from a template-switch adaptor that had 12 random nucleotides. Per sample, CDR3-containing paired-end reads numbered at least 2.5 million. TCRdb ran MiXCR on the 5' RACE reads and lists one entry per CDR3 protein. Of more than 1.4 million distinct CDR3 sequences in the sample, about 43% were seen once. Germline V CDR1 and CDR2: DFQATT, SNEGSKA (reference sequence). The CDR3 length is 15 residues. V lost 0 bases and J 5 bases, leaving 11 bases between the germline ends.

This chain joins TRBV20-1 and TRBJ1-6; D is undetermined. Sequencing used blood. The origin of this receptor is a woman between 18 and 29 years old in good health. The CDR3 bases are TGCAGTGCTAGAGAAACAGAGCGAGATAATTCACCCCTCCACTTT. Amino acid sequence: CSARETERDNSPLHF.